Presented here are 21 T cell receptor beta chains from one specimen sequenced in a study of blood T cell repertoires in COVID-19. Generated by immunoSEQ multiplex PCR, the TCRdb table keeps only in-frame clones and is missing some. This table holds a few hundred thousand clones, 86% found once. Sequences were obtained from peripheral blood. These receptor sequences come from a woman between 45 and 65 years old with acute or convalescent COVID-19.

This clone has a handful of counts. The chain is built from TRBV24-1 and TRBJ1-2; TRBD1 matches 7 bases. Germline V gene data show CDR1 as KGHDR and CDR2 as SFDVKD. The V gene end was trimmed by 3 bases and the J gene end by 3 bases; junction bases not matched to a gene: 3. This CDR3 is 14 amino acids long. In DNA, the CDR3 is TGTGCCACCAGTGATCCAGGGACAGACTATGGCTACACCTTC. Encoded protein: CATSDPGTDYGYTF.

This chain connects TRBV7-9 to TRBJ1-1; 8 nucleotides line up with TRBD1. Germline lookup yields CDR1 SEHNR and CDR2 FQNEAQ (reference sequence). With 3 bases clipped from V and 5 bases from J, the junction kept 11 bases outside the gene matches. CDR3 length: 16 residues. The CDR3 DNA sequence: TGTGCCAGCAGCTTGGGTTGGACAGGGAAAACGACTGAAGCTTTCTTT. Translating it yields CASSLGWTGKTTEAFF.

This chain links TRBV27 with TRBJ1-4; TRBD1 matches 9 bases. Trimming cost V 5 bases and J 7 bases; bases outside gene matches: 8. Germline CDR1 reads MNHEY; CDR2 reads SMNVEV (reference sequence). The CDR3 totals 15 residues. This CDR3 reads CASSLRGTGIEKLFF. CDR3 bases: TGTGCCAGCAGTCTCCGTGGGACAGGGATTGAAAAACTGTTTTTT.

V gene TRBV4-1 combines with J gene TRBJ1-2; D ambiguous. V was pared by 1 base and J by 8 bases, with 17 bases between. The CDR3 is 15 residues long. Germline-derived CDR1 and CDR2 are MGHRA and YSYEKL. The CDR3 region is CASSQVPREPGGYTF. The CDR3 DNA is TGCGCCAGCAGCCAAGTCCCCCGGGAGCCGGGGGGCTACACCTTC.

The chain joins TRBV18 to TRBJ1-1, with D hard to call. The V and J ends lost 1 base and 2 bases respectively, with 11 bases between them. The CDR3 has 15 residues. The V gene's germline CDR1 is KGHSH and CDR2 LQKENI. CDR3 loop: CASSPRGGLNTEAFF. In nucleotides, the CDR3 is TGTGCCAGCTCACCACGTGGCGGACTTAACACTGAAGCTTTCTTT.

The V gene is TRBV7-6, the J gene TRBJ2-1; 7 nucleotides agree with TRBD2. The CDR3 loop spans 16 amino acids. With 4 bases clipped from V and 4 bases from J, the junction kept 10 bases outside the gene matches. In germline, CDR1 is SGHVS, CDR2 FNYEAQ. CDR3 sequence (DNA): TGTGCCAGCAGCTCCTTGACTAGCCTGGGGTACAATGAGCAGTTCTTC. Encoded protein: CASSSLTSLGYNEQFF.

The rearrangement uses TRBV30 and TRBJ2-1, with 11 nucleotides matching TRBD1. Germline CDR1 GTSNPN, CDR2 SVGIG (reference sequence). CDR3 length: 16 residues. Trimming at V came to 1 base and at J to 1 base, leaving 3 bases not matched to a gene. CDR3 DNA sequence: TGTGCCTGGAGTGACCGGGACAGGGGGTCCTACAATGAGCAGTTCTTC. It specifies CAWSDRDRGSYNEQFF.

The V call is TRBV30, the J call TRBJ1-5; D perhaps matches TRBD1 (5 bases). Germline V gene sequence: CDR1 GTSNPN, CDR2 SVGIG (reference sequence). The germline V and J ends were trimmed by 0 bases and 6 bases, with 12 bases remaining between them. There are 14 residues in the CDR3. DNA of the CDR3: TGTGCCTGGAGTGTGGGAGGGGCGCGTCAGCCCCAGCATTTT. Amino acids: CAWSVGGARQPQHF.

The rearrangement links TRBV30 to TRBJ2-7; a possible D gene is TRBD1 (6 bases). With 2 bases removed from V and 4 bases from J, the gap between germline ends came to 12 bases. Looked up from germline, CDR1 is GTSNPN and CDR2 is SVGIG (reference sequence). The CDR3 is made up of 13 amino acids. For the CDR3, the DNA is TGTGCCTGGAGTAGTGGACAGACATACGAGCAGTACTTC. This encodes CAWSSGQTYEQYF.

The V call is TRBV21-1, the J call TRBJ2-7; TRBD2 is taken as the D call from the table, unchecked against the DNA. TRBV21-1 is deemed a pseudogene. CDR3 length: 17 residues. DNA of the CDR3: TGTGCCAGCAGCAACAGGCGGGTTAAATGCCCCTCTGACGAGCAGTACTTC. Translated: CASSNRRVKCPSDEQYF.

This clone was recorded only once. This sequence joins TRBV9 and TRBJ1-3, with 9 bases fitting TRBD1. Germline CDR1 is SGDLS and CDR2 is YYNGEE. The V and J ends lost 3 bases and 0 bases, in that order; junction bases with no gene match: 7. The CDR3 is made up of 17 amino acids. CDR3 loop: CASSDAGTGSSGNTIYF. The DNA for the CDR3 is TGTGCCAGCAGCGATGCCGGGACAGGGAGCTCTGGAAACACCATATATTTT.

This chain uses TRBV5-6 with TRBJ2-3; 8 bases align to TRBD1. Germline CDR1 is SGHDT and CDR2 is YYEEEE. This CDR3 contains 14 residues. J lost 4 bases, V lost 0 bases, and 1 base had no gene match. The CDR3 bases are TGTGCCAGCAGCTTGGCGACAGGGGCAGATACGCAGTATTTT. Its translation: CASSLATGADTQYF.

The chain links TRBV5-1 to TRBJ2-5; 11 nucleotides match TRBD2. The V and J ends lost 2 bases and 2 bases, in that order; junction bases with no gene match: 5. CDR3 length: 16 amino acids. In germline, CDR1 is SGHRS, CDR2 YFSETQ. Written as DNA, the CDR3 is TGCGCCAGCAGCTTTAGCGGGGGGGCCGGGCAAGAGACCCAGTACTTC. Its protein product is CASSFSGGAGQETQYF.

V and J are TRBV27 and TRBJ1-6, with 7 nucleotides matching TRBD1. CDR1 and CDR2 (germline): MNHEY, SMNVEV (reference sequence). V lost 7 bases and J lost 10; bases outside the gene matches: 7. The CDR3 length is 13 residues. The CDR3 sequence is CASKAQGESPLHF. CDR3 coding DNA: TGTGCCAGCAAGGCGCAGGGGGAATCACCCCTCCACTTT.

This rearrangement joins TRBV30 to TRBJ2-3; the match to TRBD1 covers 7 bases. V lost 0 bases and J lost 4; bases outside the gene matches: 16. CDR1 is GTSNPN, CDR2 SVGIG, per germline (reference sequence). The CDR3 extends over 18 amino acids. CDR3 DNA sequence: TGTGCCTGGAGTGTAGTCCGTGTGACAGGGAAGCTAGCAGATACGCAGTATTTT. Encoded protein: CAWSVVRVTGKLADTQYF. Based on the CDR3 plus reference TRBV30 and TRBJ2-3, the full variable domain is SQTIHQWPATLVQPVGSPLSLECTVEGTSNPNLYWYRQAAGRGLQLLFYSVGIGQISSEVPQNLSASRPQDRQFILSSKKLLLSDSGFYLCAWSVVRVTGKLADTQYFGPGTRLTVL.

The chain employs TRBV7-9 and TRBJ1-2; D uncertain. The V end lost 1 base, the J end lost 4 bases, and 16 bases lay between the germline ends. The CDR3 extends over 16 amino acids. Germline CDR1 and CDR2: SEHNR and FQNEAQ (reference sequence). DNA for the CDR3: TGTGCCAGCAGCTTAGTGGCAGGCCCGATACCCTATGGCTACACCTTC. Translating it yields CASSLVAGPIPYGYTF. Variable domain in full (rest from reference TRBV7-9 and TRBJ1-2): DTGVSQNPRHKITKRGQNVTFRCDPISEHNRLYWYRQTLGQGPEFLTYFQNEAQLEKSRLLSDRFSAERPKGSFSTLEIQRTEQGDSAMYLCASSLVAGPIPYGYTFGSGTRLTVV.

This clone appeared a single time. CDR3 DNA sequence: TGTGCCAGCAGCGTATCGGGGATCCACAATGAGCAGTTCTTC. This sequence encodes CASSVSGIHNEQFF. The chain recombines TRBV9 with TRBJ2-1, with D possibly being TRBD2 (5 bases). Trimming removed 1 base at V and 5 bases at J, with 10 bases between. Germline lookup yields CDR1 SGDLS and CDR2 YYNGEE. The CDR3 runs 14 residues.

The V gene is TRBV5-1, the J gene TRBJ2-5, with a possible D match to TRBD1 (5 bases). Germline CDR1 reads SGHRS; CDR2 reads YFSETQ. Trimming stripped 1 base from V and 4 bases from J, with 8 bases between. The CDR3 is made up of 13 amino acids. The CDR3 bases are TGCGCCAGCAGCTTGTTTAGGGGAGAGACCCAGTACTTC. Translating it yields CASSLFRGETQYF.

The chain couples TRBV3-1 (or the pseudogene TRBV3-2) to TRBJ2-1; 16 bases map to TRBD2. CDR1 is LGHDT, CDR2 YNNKEL, per germline (reference sequence). V lost 5 bases, J lost 7 bases, and 5 bases stayed unmatched. The CDR3 has 16 residues. The CDR3 sequence is CASSGTSGRGGNEQFF. DNA of the CDR3: TGTGCCAGCAGCGGGACTAGCGGGAGGGGGGGTAATGAGCAGTTCTTC.

The chain combines TRBV5-1 with TRBJ1-1, with a tentative D call TRBD1 (5 bases). Per germline, CDR1 SGHRS and CDR2 YFSETQ. The CDR3 runs 14 residues. Trimming shortened V by 2 bases and J by 4 bases, and 12 bases separated the two germline ends. Written as DNA, the CDR3 is TGCGCCAGCAGCTTTCAGGGATTGGGCACTGAAGCTTTCTTT. Protein: CASSFQGLGTEAFF.

The V gene is TRBV11-2, the J gene TRBJ2-7, with D maybe TRBD1 (5 bases). The CDR3 contains 12 residues. Germline V CDR1 and CDR2: SGHAT, FQNNGV. V shed 5 bases and J shed 2 bases, with 7 bases lying between them. This chain's CDR3 is CASSPDTYEQYF. Here the CDR3 DNA reads TGTGCCAGCAGCCCGGACACCTACGAGCAGTACTTC.